This is a list of T cell receptor beta chains from one sample in a study of T cells in Graves' hyperthyroidism and ophthalmopathy. One entry per CDR3 protein results from TCRdb running MiXCR on the multiplex PCR reads. In the table there are 400,000 to 550,000 distinct CDR3 sequences, around an eighth of which are singletons. The sample comprised blood. These receptors were obtained from a woman aged 18-35 years with Graves' hyperthyroidism. CDR3s include the opening cysteine and the closing phenylalanine or tryptophan. D genes are given only for firm matches. Clone size, where shown, is once, few, many, or a class for clones that have expanded.

j_call d_call v_call clone_size cdr3_nt cdr3_aa
TRBJ2-5 TRBD2 TRBV9 NA TGTGCCAGCAGCGTACCTGGAGGGAGGGAAGAGACCCAGTACTTC CASSVPGGREETQYF
TRBJ2-3 NA TRBV3-1 many TGTGCCAGCAGCCAGATCGGTGACGTGGGAGCCTCCGCAGATACGCAGTATTTT CASSQIGDVGASADTQYF
TRBJ1-3 TRBD1 TRBV20-1 NA TGCAGTGCTAGGGAGGCAGGGGGCACGGATGGAAACACCATATATTTT CSAREAGGTDGNTIYF
TRBJ1-2 NA TRBV3-1 many TGTGCCAGCAGAGCATCCGACTATGGCTACACCTTC CASRASDYGYTF
TRBJ2-7 NA TRBV28 NA TGTGCCAGCAGGTCTTCGGGACTGGTCTACGAGCAGTACTTC CASRSSGLVYEQYF
TRBJ1-3 NA TRBV12-3/TRBV12-4 many TGTGCCAGCAGACGGAGTGGAAACTCTGGAAACACCATATATTTT CASRRSGNSGNTIYF
TRBJ2-5 TRBD2 TRBV28 many TGTGCCAGCAGTCCCCCAGTCGGGGGACTAGCAGAGACCCAGTACTTC CASSPPVGGLAETQYF
TRBJ1-1 NA TRBV5-5 many TGTGCCAGCAGCTTGACGCCGTATTTGACGGATAAAGCTTTCTTT CASSLTPYLTDKAFF
TRBJ2-7 NA TRBV20-1 few TGCAGTGCTAGAGATGAATCAGGGAGAACCTACGAGCAGTACTTC CSARDESGRTYEQYF
TRBJ2-3 TRBD2 TRBV7-3 many TGTGCCAGCAGCTTGATTAGCGGGAGCACAGATACGCAGTATTTT CASSLISGSTDTQYF
TRBJ2-1 TRBD2 TRBV7-9 once TGTGCCAGCAGCTTAGGGTTTTTTCAGCTACTAGCGAGAGACAATGAGCAGTTCTTC CASSLGFFQLLARDNEQFF
TRBJ2-2 NA TRBV2 NA TGTGCCAGCACGGTAACCGGGGGCCCCACCGGGGAGCTGTTTTTT CASTVTGGPTGELFF
TRBJ1-1 TRBD1 TRBV7-3 many TGTGCCAGCAGACGAGGGACAGTTGATGCAAGTGAAGCTTTCTTT CASRRGTVDASEAFF
TRBJ2-2 NA TRBV7-3 NA TGTGCCAGCAGCTTACAGCGCCCGTCGAACACCGGGGAGCTGTTTTTT CASSLQRPSNTGELFF
TRBJ2-3 TRBD2 TRBV9 few TGTGCCAGCAGCGAGACTAGCGGGAGAACAGATACGCAGTATTTT CASSETSGRTDTQYF
TRBJ2-2 TRBD2 TRBV9 few TGTGCCAGCAGCCCTCGACTAGCAGCCGACACCGGGGAGCTGTTTTTT CASSPRLAADTGELFF
TRBJ2-1 NA TRBV9 many TGTGCCAGCAGTGGCGGGACTCCGAGCTCCTACAATGAGCAGTTCTTC CASSGGTPSSYNEQFF
TRBJ1-2 NA TRBV10-3 many TGTGCCATCAGTCCCCGGGCGGACGATGGCTACACCTTC CAISPRADDGYTF
TRBJ1-2 NA TRBV3-1 many TGTGCCAGCAGCCAAGCCGGGACACCGTCCGGCTACACCTTC CASSQAGTPSGYTF
TRBJ2-5 NA TRBV27 many TGTGCCAGGCATCGGGTCCTCCGGAGGCTAGCGCCACAAGAGACCCAGTACTTC CARHRVLRRLAPQETQYF
TRBJ1-2 NA TRBV12-3/TRBV12-4 NA TGTGCCAGCAGTTTAGGGGTCAGTAACTATGGCTACACCTTC CASSLGVSNYGYTF
TRBJ1-4 NA TRBV30 many TGTGCCTGGACCAGGGAGGAAGAAAAACTGTTTTTT CAWTREEEKLFF
TRBJ2-1 TRBD2 TRBV10-3 NA TGTGCCATCAGTGAGTGGGTAGCGGGGGGCGGTGAGCAGTTCTTC CAISEWVAGGGEQFF
TRBJ1-4 TRBD1 TRBV7-2 many TGTGCCAGCACCGAACAGGGGTTAGTGAGTGAAAAACTGTTTTTT CASTEQGLVSEKLFF